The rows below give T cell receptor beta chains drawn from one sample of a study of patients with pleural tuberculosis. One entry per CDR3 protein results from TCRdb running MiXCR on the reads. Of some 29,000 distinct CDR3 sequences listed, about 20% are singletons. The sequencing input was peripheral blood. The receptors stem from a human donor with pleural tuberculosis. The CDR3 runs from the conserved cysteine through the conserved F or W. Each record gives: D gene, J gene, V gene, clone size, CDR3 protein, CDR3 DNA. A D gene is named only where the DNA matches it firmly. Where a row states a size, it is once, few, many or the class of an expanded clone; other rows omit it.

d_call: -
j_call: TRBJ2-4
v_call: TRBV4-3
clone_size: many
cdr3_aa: CASSQEGLIAKNIQYF
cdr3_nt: TGCGCCAGCAGCCAAGAGGGGCTAATAGCCAAAAACATTCAGTACTTC

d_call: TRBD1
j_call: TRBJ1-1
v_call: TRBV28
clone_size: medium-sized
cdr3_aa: CASSFRTGGRTEAFF
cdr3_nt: TGTGCCAGCAGTTTCCGGACAGGGGGGAGGACTGAAGCTTTCTTT

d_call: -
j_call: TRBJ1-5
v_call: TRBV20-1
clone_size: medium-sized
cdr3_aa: CSARDMQKPSNQPQHF
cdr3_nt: TGCAGTGCTAGAGATATGCAAAAACCGAGCAATCAGCCCCAGCATTTT

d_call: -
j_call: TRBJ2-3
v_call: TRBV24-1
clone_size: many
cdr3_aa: CATSDFGKLTDTQYF
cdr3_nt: TGTGCCACCAGTGATTTCGGGAAACTCACAGATACGCAGTATTTT

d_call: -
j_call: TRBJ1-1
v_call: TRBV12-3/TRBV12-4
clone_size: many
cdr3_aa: CASSLALMLSEAFF
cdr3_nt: TGTGCCAGCAGTTTAGCGCTTATGTTGTCTGAAGCTTTCTTT

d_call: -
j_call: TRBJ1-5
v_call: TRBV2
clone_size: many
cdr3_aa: CASSEERGGNQPQHF
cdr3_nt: TGTGCCAGCAGTGAAGAGAGGGGTGGGAATCAGCCCCAGCATTTT

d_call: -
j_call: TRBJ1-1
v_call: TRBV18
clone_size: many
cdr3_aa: CASSPGQNTEAFF
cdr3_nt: TGTGCCAGCTCACCAGGCCAAAACACTGAAGCTTTCTTT

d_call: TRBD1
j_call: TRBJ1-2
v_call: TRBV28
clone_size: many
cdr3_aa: CASSSQGAEYYGYTF
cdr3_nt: TGTGCCAGCAGTTCTCAGGGGGCTGAATACTATGGCTACACCTTC

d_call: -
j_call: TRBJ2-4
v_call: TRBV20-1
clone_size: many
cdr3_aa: CSARDHGRDAKNIQYF
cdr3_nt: TGCAGTGCTAGAGATCACGGCAGGGATGCCAAAAACATTCAGTACTTC

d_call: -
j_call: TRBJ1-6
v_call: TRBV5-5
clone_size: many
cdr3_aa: CASSGGINSPLHF
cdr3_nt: TGTGCCAGCAGCGGGGGCATTAATTCACCCCTCCACTTT

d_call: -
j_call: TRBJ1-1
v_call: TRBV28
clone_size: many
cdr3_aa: CASRNRGVNTEAFF
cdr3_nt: TGTGCCAGCAGGAACCGAGGGGTGAACACTGAAGCTTTCTTT

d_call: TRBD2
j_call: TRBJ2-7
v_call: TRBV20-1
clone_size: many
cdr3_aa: CSARDRLAGDLYEQYF
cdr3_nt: TGCAGTGCTAGAGATCGCCTAGCGGGAGACTTGTACGAGCAGTACTTC

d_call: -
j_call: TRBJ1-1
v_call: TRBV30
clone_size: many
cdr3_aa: CAWIRSPRTEAFF
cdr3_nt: TGTGCCTGGATCAGGAGTCCGCGCACTGAAGCTTTCTTT

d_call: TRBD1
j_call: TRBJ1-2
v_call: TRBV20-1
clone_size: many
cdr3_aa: CSASAHQGANGYTF
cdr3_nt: TGCAGTGCTAGCGCACACCAGGGGGCAAATGGCTACACCTTC

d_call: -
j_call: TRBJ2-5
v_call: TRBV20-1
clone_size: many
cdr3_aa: CSARFSKGLHTYPVQETQYF
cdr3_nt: TGCAGTGCTAGATTCAGTAAGGGACTCCATACGTATCCGGTACAAGAGACCCAGTACTTC

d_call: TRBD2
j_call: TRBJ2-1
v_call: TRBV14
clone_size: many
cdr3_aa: CASSQDRSSGRNEQFF
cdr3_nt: TGTGCCAGCAGCCAAGATCGGAGTAGCGGGAGGAATGAGCAGTTCTTC

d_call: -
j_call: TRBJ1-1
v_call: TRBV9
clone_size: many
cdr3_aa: CASSSAGNTEAFF
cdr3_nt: TGTGCCAGCAGCAGCGCAGGGAACACTGAAGCTTTCTTT

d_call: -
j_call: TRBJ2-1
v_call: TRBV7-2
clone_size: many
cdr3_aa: CASGSSYNEQFF
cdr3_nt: TGTGCCAGCGGGAGCTCCTACAATGAGCAGTTCTTC

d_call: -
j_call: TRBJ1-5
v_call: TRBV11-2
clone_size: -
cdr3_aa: CASSRTRDQPQHF
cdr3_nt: TGTGCCAGCAGTCGGACAAGGGATCAGCCCCAGCATTTC

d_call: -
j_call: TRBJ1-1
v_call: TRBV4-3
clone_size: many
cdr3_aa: CASSLDPILNTEAFF
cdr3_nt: TGCGCCAGCAGCCTCGACCCGATCTTGAACACTGAAGCTTTCTTT

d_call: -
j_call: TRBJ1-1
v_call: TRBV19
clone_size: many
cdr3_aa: CATQQRENTEAFF
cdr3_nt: TGTGCCACCCAGCAGAGGGAGAACACTGAAGCTTTCTTT

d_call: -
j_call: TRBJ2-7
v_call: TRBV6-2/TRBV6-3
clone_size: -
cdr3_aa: CASSYGTSSSYEQYF
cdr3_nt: TGTGCCAGCAGTTACGGGACCTCGAGCTCCTACGAGCAGTACTTC

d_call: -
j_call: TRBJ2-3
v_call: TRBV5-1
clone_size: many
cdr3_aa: CASSVAVDTQYF
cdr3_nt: TGCGCCAGCAGCGTAGCGGTGGATACGCAGTATTTT